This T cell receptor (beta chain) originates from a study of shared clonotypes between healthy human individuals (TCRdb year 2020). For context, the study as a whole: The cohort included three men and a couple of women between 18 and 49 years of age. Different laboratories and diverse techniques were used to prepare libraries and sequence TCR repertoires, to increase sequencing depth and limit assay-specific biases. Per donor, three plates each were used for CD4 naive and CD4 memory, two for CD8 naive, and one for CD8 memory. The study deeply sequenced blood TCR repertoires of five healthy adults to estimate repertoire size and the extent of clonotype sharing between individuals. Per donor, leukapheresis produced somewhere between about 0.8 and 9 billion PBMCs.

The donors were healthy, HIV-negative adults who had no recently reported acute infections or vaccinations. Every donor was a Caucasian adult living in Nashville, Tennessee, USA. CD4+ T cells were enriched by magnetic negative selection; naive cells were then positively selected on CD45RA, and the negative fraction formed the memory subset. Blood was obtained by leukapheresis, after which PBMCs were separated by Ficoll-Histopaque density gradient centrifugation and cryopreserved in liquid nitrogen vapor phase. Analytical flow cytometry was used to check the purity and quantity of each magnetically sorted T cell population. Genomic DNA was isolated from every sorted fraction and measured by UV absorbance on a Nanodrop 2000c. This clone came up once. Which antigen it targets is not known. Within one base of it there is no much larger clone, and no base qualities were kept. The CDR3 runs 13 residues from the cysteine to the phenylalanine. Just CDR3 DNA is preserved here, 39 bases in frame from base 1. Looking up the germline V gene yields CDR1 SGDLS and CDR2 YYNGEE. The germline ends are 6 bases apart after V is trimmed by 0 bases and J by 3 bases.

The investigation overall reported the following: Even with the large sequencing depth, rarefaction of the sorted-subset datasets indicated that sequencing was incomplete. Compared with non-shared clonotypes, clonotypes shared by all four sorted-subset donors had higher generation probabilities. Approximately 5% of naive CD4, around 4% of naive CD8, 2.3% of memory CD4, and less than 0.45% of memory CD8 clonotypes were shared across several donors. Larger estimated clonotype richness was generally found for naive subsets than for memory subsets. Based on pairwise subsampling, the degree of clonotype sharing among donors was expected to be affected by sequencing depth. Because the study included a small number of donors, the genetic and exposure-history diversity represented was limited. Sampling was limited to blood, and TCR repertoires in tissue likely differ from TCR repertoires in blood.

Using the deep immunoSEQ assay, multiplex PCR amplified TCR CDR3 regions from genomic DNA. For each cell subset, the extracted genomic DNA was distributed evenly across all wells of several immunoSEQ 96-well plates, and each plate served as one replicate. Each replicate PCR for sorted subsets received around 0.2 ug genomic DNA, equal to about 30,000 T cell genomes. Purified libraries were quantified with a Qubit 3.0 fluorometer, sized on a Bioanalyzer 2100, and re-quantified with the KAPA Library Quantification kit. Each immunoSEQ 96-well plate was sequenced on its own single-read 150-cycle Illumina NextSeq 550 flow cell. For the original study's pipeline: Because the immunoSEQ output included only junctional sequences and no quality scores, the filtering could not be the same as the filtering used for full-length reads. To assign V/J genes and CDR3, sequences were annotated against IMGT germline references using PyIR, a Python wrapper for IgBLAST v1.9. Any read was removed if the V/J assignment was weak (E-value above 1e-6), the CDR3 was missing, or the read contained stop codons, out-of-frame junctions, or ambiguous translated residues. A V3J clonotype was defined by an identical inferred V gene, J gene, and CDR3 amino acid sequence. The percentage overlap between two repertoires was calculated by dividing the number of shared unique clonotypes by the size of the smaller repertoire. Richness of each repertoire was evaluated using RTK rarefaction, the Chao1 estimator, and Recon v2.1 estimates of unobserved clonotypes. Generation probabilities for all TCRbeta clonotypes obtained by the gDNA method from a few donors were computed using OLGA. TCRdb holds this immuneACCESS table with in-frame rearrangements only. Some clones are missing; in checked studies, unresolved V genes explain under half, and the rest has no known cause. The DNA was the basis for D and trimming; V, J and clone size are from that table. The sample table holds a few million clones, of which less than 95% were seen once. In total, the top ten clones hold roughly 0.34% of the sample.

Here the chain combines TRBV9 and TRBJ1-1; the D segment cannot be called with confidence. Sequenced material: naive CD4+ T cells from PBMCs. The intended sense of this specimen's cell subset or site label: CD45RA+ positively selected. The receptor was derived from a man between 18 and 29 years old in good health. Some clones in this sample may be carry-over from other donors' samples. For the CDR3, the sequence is CASSVVRDTEAFF. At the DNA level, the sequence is TGTGCCAGCAGCGTAGTCAGAGACACTGAAGCTTTCTTT.